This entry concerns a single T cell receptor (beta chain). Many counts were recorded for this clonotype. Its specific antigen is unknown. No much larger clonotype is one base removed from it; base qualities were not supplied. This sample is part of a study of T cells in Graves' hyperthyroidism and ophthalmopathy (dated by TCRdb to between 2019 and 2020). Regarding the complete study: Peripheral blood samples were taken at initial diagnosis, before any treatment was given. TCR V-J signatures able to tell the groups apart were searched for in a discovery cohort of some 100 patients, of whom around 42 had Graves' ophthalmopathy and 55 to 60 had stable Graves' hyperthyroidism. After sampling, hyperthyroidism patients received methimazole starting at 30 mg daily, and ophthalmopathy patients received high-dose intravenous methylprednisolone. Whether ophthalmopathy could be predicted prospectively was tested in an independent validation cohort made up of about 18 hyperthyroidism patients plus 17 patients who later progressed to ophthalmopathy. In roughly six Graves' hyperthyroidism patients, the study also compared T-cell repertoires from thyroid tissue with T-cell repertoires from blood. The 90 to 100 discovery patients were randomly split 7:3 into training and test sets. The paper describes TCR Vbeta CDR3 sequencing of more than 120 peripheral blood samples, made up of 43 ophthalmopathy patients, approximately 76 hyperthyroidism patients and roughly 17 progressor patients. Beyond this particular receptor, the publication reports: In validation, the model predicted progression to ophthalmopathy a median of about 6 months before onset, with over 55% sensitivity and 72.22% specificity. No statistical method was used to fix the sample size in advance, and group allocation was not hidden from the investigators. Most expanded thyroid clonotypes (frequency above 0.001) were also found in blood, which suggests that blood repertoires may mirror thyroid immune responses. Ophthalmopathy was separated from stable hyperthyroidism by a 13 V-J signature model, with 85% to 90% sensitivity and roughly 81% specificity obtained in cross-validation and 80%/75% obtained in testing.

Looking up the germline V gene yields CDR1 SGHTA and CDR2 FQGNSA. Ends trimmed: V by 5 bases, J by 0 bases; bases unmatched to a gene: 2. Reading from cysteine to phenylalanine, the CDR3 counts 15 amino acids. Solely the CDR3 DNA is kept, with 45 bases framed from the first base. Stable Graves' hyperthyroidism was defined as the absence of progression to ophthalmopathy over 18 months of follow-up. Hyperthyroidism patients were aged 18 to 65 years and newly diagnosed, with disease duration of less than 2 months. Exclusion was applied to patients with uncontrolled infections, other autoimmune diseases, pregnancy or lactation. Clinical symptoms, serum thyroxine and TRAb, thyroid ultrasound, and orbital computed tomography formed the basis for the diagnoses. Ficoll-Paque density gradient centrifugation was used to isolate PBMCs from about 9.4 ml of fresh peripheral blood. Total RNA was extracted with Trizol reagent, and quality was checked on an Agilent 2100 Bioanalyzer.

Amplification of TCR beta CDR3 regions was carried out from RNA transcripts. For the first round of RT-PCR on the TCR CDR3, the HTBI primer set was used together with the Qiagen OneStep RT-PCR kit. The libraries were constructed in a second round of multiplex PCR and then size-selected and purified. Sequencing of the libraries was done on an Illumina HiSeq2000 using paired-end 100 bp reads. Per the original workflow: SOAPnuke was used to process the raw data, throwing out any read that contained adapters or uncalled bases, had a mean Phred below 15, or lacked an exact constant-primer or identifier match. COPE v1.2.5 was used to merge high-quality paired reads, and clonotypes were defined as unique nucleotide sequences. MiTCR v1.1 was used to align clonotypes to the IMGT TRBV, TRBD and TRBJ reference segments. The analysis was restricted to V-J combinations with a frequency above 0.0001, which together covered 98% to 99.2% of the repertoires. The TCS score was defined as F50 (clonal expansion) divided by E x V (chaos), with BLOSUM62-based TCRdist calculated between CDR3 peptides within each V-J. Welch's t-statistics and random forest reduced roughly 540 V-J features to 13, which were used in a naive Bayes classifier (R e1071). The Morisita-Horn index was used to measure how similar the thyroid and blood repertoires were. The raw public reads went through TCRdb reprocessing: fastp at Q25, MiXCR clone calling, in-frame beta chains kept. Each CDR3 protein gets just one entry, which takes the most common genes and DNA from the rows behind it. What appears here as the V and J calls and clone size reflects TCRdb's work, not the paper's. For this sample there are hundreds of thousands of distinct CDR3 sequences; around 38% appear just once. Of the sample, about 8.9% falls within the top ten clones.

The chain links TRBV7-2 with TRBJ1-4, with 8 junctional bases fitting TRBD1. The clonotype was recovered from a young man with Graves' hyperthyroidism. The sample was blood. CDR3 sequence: CASSPDRATNEKLFF. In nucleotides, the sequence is TGTGCCAGCAGCCCGGACAGGGCAACTAATGAAAAACTGTTTTTT.